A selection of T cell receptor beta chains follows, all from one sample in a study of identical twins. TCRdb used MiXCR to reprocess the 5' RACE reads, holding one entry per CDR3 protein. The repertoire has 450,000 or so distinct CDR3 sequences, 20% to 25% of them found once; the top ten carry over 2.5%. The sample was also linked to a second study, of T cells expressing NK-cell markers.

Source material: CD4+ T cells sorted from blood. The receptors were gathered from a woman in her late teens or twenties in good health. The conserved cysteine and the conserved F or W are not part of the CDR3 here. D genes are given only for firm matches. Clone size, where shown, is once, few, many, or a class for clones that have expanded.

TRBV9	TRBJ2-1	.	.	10	ASSLIANEQF
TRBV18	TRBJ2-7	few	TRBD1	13	ASSSERGRLYEQY
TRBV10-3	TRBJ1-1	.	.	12	ATTTSTRDTEAF
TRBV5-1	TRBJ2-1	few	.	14	ASSPYSKSSYNEQF
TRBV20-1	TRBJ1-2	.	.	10	SVRPGAYGYT
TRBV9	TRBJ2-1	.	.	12	ASSVEGGYNEQF
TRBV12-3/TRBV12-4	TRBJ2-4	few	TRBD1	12	ASSYRDRKNIQY
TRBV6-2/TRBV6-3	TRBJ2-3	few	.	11	ASSWGRADTQY
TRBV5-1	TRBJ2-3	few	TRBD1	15	ASSPTPGTGVPDTQY
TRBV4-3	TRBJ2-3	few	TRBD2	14	ASSLRPSGRSDTQY
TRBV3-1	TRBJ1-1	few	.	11	ASSQRGGTEAF
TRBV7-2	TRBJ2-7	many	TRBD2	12	ASSSLASSYEQY
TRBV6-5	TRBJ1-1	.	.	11	ASSYEVGTEAF
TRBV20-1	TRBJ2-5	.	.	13	SASPRRGYEETQY
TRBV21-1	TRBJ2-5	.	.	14	ASSKVPSGGQETQY
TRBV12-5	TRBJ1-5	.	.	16	ASGLGLGAPGGNQPQH
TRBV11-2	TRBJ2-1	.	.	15	ASSLQGGRGDYNEQF
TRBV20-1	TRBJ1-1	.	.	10	SAREYSLDAF
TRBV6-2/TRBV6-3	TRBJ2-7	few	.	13	ASSYSTAYSYEQY
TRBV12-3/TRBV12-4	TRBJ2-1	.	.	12	ASSPATVYNEQF
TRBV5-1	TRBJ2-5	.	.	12	ASSLIGMGETQY
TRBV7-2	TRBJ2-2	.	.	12	ASSFPTVTGELF
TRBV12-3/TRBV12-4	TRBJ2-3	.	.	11	ASSLRALDTQY
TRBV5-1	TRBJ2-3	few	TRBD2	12	ASSSGTTGDTQY
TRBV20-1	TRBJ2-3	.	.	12	SAQSGTVTDTQY
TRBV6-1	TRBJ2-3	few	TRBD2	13	ASTKRTSPADTQY
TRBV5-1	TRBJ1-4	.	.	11	ASSWDINEKLF
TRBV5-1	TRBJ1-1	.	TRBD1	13	ASSATGVGNTEAF
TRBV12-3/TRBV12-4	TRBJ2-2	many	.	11	ATLKQNTGELF
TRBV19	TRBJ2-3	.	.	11	ASSTGAADTQY
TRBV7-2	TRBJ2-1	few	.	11	ASSLRDGRPQF
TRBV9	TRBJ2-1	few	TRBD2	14	ASSQTGLEAYNEQF
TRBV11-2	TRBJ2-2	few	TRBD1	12	ASRQDRISGELF
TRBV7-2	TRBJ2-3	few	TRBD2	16	ASSLARTSGASTDTQY
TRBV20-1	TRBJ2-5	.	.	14	SARDWGAGNQETQY
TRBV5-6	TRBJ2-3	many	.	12	ASSLPQGTDTQY
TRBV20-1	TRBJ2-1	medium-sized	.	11	SARIGGPYEQF
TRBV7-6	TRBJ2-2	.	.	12	ASSLEFSSGELF
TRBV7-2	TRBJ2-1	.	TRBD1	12	ASSRDRGMNEQF
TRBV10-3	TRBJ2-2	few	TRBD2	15	AIRPTSGGSNTGELF
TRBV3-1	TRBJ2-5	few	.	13	ASSPYDIRQETQY